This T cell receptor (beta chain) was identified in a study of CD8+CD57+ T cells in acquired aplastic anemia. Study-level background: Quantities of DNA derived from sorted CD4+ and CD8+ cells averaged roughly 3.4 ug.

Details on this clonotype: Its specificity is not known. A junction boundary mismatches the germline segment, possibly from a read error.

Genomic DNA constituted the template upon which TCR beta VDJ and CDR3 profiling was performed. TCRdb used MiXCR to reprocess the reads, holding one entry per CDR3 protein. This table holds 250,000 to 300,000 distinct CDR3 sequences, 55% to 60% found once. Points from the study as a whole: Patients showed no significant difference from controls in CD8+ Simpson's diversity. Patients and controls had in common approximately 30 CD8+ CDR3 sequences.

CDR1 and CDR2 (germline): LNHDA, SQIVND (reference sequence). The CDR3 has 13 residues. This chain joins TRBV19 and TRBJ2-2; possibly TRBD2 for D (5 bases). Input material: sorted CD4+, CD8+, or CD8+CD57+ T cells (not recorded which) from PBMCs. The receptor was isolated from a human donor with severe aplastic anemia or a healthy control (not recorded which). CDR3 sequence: CASSAAYPGELFF. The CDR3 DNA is TGTGCCAGTAGTGCCGCATATCCCGGGGAGCTGTTCTTT.